These T cell receptor beta chains were read from a single sample in a study of Ad26.COV2.S vaccination and SARS-CoV-2 variants. The assay was immunoSEQ multiplex PCR, and TCRdb's table has in-frame clones only and misses some. This table has 440,000 or so clones, about 88% appearing once. Sequencing used peripheral blood, obtained in a trial of Ad26.COV2.S vaccine versus placebo. The receptors come from a person between 18 and 59 years old who received the Ad26.COV2.S COVID-19 vaccine or a placebo. The CDR3 runs from the conserved cysteine through the conserved F or W. Fields, in order: V gene, D gene, clone size, CDR3 length, J gene, CDR3 protein, CDR3 DNA. A D gene is named only where the DNA matches it firmly. Clone size is given for some rows only: seen once, a few or many times, or a class if the clone is expanded.

TRBV5-1	-	-	15	TRBJ1-3	CASSLVGLGGNTIYF	TGCGCCAGCAGCTTGGTAGGATTAGGTGGAAACACCATATATTTT
TRBV11-2	TRBD2	-	15	TRBJ2-1	CASSLVAGGLNEQFF	TGTGCCAGCAGCTTAGTAGCGGGAGGCCTCAATGAGCAGTTCTTC
TRBV5-6	-	-	17	TRBJ2-7	CASSLARGQNLRYEQYF	TGTGCCAGCAGCTTAGCCCGGGGCCAAAATCTTCGGTACGAGCAGTACTTC
TRBV28	-	-	14	TRBJ1-1	CASSSPWGNTEAFF	TGTGCCAGCAGTTCCCCCTGGGGGAACACTGAAGCTTTCTTT
TRBV7-2	TRBD1	-	15	TRBJ1-1	CASSSGQGRWTEAFF	TGTGCCAGCAGCTCAGGACAGGGACGATGGACTGAAGCTTTCTTT
TRBV18	TRBD2	-	14	TRBJ2-1	CASSPQRGNNEQFF	TGTGCCAGCTCACCTCAGCGGGGGAACAATGAGCAGTTCTTC
TRBV5-1	TRBD1	once	13	TRBJ2-1	CASSNRDSNEQFF	TGCGCCAGCAGCAACCGGGACAGTAATGAGCAGTTCTTC
TRBV7-9	-	-	12	TRBJ2-7	CASSLTPFEQYF	TGTGCCAGCAGCTTAACCCCCTTTGAGCAGTACTTC
TRBV27	-	-	14	TRBJ1-2	CASSFGPGNYGYTF	TGTGCCAGCAGTTTTGGACCGGGGAACTATGGCTACACCTTC
TRBV25-1	-	-	14	TRBJ1-1	CASTPDSGNTEAFF	TGTGCCAGCACCCCCGACTCGGGAAACACTGAAGCTTTCTTT
TRBV3-1/TRBV3-2	-	-	14	TRBJ2-2	CASSLETITGELFF	TGTGCCAGCAGCCTAGAGACCATCACCGGGGAGCTGTTTTTT
TRBV10-3	-	-	12	TRBJ1-3	CAISVEGNTIYF	TGTGCCATCAGTGTTGAGGGGAACACCATATATTTT
TRBV27	-	few	12	TRBJ1-1	CASLKRGGEAFF	TGTGCCAGCCTAAAGAGAGGGGGTGAAGCTTTCTTT
TRBV24-1	TRBD1	-	15	TRBJ1-2	CATSDDGQGVQGYTF	TGTGCCACCAGTGATGACGGACAGGGGGTACAAGGCTACACCTTC